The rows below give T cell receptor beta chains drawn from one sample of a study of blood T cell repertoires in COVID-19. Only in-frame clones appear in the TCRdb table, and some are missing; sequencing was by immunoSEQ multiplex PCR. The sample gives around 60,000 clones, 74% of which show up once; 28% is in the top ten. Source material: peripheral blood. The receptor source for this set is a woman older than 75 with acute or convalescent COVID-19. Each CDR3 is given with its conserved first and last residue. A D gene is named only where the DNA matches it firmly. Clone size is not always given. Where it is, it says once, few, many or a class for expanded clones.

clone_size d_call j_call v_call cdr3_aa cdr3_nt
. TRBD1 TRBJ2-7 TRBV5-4 CASSLWTGKEQYF TGTGCCAGCAGCTTATGGACAGGGAAGGAGCAGTACTTC
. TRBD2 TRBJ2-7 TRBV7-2 CASRRLAGAYEQYF TGTGCCAGCAGGCGTCTAGCGGGAGCCTACGAGCAGTACTTC
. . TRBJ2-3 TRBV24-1 CATEQGTDTQYF TGTGCCACGGAACAGGGCACAGATACGCAGTATTTT
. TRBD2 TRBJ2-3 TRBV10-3 CAIAAGAFADTQYF TGTGCCATCGCAGCGGGAGCATTTGCAGATACGCAGTATTTT
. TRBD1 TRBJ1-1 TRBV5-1 CASRSTGTGNTEAFF TGCGCCAGCAGGTCTACCGGGACAGGGAACACTGAAGCTTTCTTT
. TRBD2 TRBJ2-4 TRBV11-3 CASSLRFGGDTKNIQYF TGTGCCAGCAGCTTAAGATTCGGGGGGGATACCAAAAACATTCAGTACTTC
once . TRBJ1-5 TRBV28 CASSFSSQGRNQPQHF TGTGCCAGCAGTTTTTCCTCCCAGGGTCGCAATCAGCCCCAGCATTTT
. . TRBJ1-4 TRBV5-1 CASRTTGGHEKLFF TGCGCCAGCCGAACTACCGGGGGGCATGAAAAACTGTTTTTT
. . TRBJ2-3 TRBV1 CTSIGREGEDTQYF TGCACCAGCATTGGGCGGGAGGGGGAAGATACGCAGTATTTT
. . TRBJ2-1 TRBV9 CASSPRTGRDEQFF TGTGCCAGCAGCCCGCGGACAGGGAGGGATGAGCAGTTCTTC
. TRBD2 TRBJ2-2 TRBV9 CASTPGRASVTGELFF TGTGCCAGCACCCCCGGGAGGGCTAGCGTCACCGGGGAGCTGTTTTTT
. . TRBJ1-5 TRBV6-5 CASSYSRVSTNQPQHF TGTGCCAGCAGTTACTCGAGGGTCAGTACCAATCAGCCCCAGCATTTT
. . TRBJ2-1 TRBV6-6 CASTQEVYNEQFF TGTGCCAGCACCCAGGAGGTCTACAATGAGCAGTTCTTC
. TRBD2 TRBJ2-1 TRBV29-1 CSVETSGTEQFF TGCAGCGTTGAGACTAGCGGGACTGAGCAGTTCTTC
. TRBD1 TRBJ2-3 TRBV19 CASREQGAGTDTQYF TGTGCCAGTAGAGAACAGGGGGCAGGCACAGATACGCAGTATTTT
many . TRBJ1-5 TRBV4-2 CASTPEEGINQPQHF TGTGCCAGCACCCCTGAGGAGGGAATAAATCAGCCCCAGCATTTT
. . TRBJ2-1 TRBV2 CASSLLTGSEQFF TGTGCCAGCAGTTTACTGACTGGGAGTGAGCAGTTCTTC
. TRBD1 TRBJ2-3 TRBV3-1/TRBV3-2 CASSPSQGWTGTTDTQYF TGTGCCAGCAGCCCCAGTCAGGGTTGGACAGGTACCACAGATACGCAGTATTTT
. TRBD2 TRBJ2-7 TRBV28 CASSLAGVIYEQYF TGTGCCAGCAGTTTGGCGGGGGTGATCTACGAGCAGTACTTC
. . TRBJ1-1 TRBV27 CASSTSRRGTEAFF TGTGCCAGCAGTACATCTCGCCGAGGGACTGAAGCTTTCTTT
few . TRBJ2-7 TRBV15 CATSRGLRTLTYEQYF TGTGCCACCAGCAGGGGACTCCGAACCCTAACCTACGAGCAGTACTTC
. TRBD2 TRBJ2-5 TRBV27 CASSLQEVAGARQTQYF TGTGCCAGCAGTTTACAAGAGGTAGCGGGAGCGAGGCAGACCCAGTACTTC
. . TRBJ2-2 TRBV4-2 CASSQPNLNTGELFF TGTGCCAGCAGCCAGCCTAACTTGAACACCGGGGAGCTGTTTTTT
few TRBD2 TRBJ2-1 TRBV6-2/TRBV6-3 CASSSPLGTSGSMGNEQFF TGTGCCAGCAGTTCCCCCCTTGGGACTAGCGGGAGTATGGGGAATGAGCAGTTCTTC
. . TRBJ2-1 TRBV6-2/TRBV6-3 CASSHGTEQFF TGTGCCAGCAGTCACGGGACAGAGCAGTTCTTC
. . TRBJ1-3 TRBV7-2 CGTSRRTSGNTIYF TGTGGTACGAGCAGGCGAACCTCTGGAAACACCATATATTTT
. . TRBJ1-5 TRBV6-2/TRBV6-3 CASSTTWPQHF TGTGCCAGCAGTACTACATGGCCCCAGCATTTT
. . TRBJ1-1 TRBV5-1 CASSQGRLGMNTEAFF TGCGCCAGCAGCCAGGGGCGGCTGGGAATGAACACTGAAGCTTTCTTT
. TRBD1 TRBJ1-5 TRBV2 CASSYRGTEVRPQHF TGTGCCAGCAGTTATCGAGGGACAGAGGTCCGGCCCCAGCATTTT
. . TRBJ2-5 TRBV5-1 CASSHGLIQETQYF TGCGCCAGCAGCCACGGACTGATCCAAGAGACCCAGTACTTC
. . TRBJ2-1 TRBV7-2 CASSLAGVGSYNEQFF TGTGCCAGCAGCTTAGCAGGGGTTGGCTCCTACAATGAGCAGTTCTTC
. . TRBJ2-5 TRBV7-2 CASSLDPGKETQYF TGTGCCAGCAGCTTAGATCCCGGGAAAGAGACCCAGTACTTC
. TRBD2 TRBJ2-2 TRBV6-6 CASSPQAGGPGGELFF TGTGCCAGCAGTCCCCAAGCGGGAGGGCCGGGCGGGGAGCTGTTTTTT
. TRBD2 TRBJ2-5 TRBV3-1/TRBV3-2 CASSRTSGSQQETQYF TGTGCCAGCAGCCGGACTAGCGGGAGTCAGCAAGAGACCCAGTACTTC
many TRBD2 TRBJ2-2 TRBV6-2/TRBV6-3 CASSYPLATSVNTGELFF TGTGCCAGCAGTTACCCCCTAGCGACTAGCGTTAACACCGGGGAGCTGTTTTTT
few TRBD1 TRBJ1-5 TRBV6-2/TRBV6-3 CASSQRQGLWWPQHF TGTGCCAGCAGTCAAAGACAGGGCCTTTGGTGGCCCCAGCATTTT
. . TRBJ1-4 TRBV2 CASSRSGLARRGEEKLFF TGTGCCAGCAGCCGCAGCGGCTTAGCCCGCCGCGGGGAAGAAAAACTGTTTTTT
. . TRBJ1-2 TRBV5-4 CASSLGGSYGYTF TGTGCCAGCAGCTTGGGTGGCTCTTATGGCTACACCTTC
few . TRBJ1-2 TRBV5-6 CASSYDTNYGYTF TGTGCCAGCAGCTACGACACGAACTATGGCTACACCTTC
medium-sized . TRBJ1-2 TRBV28 CASAGNNYGYTF TGTGCCAGCGCAGGCAACAACTATGGCTACACCTTC
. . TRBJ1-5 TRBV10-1 CASTENLNQPQHF TGCGCCAGCACGGAGAATCTAAATCAGCCCCAGCATTTT
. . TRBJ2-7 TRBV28 CAVRSRINSYEQYF TGTGCCGTCCGGTCCAGGATAAACTCCTACGAGCAGTACTTC
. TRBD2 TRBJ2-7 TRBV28 CASSFPGGEQYF TGTGCCAGCAGTTTCCCGGGGGGCGAGCAGTACTTC
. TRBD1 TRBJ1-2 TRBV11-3 CASSSQGGGYTF TGTGCCAGCAGCTCACAGGGGGGAGGCTACACCTTC
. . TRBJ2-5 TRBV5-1 CASSRDRGETQYF TGCGCCAGCAGCCGGGACCGGGGGGAGACCCAGTACTTC
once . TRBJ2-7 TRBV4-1 CASNPGGTGLGEQYF TGCGCCAGCAACCCGGGGGGGACAGGGTTGGGCGAGCAGTACTTC
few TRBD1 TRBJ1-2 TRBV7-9 CASSVAPGQGAQDYGYTF TGTGCCAGCAGCGTCGCCCCAGGACAGGGGGCGCAGGACTATGGCTACACCTTC
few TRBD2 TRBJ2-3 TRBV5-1 CASSPRRGTSGSTDTQYF TGCGCCAGCAGCCCACGGAGGGGGACTAGCGGGAGCACAGATACGCAGTATTTT
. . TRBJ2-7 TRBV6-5 CASSVGGAHYEQYF TGTGCCAGCAGCGTAGGAGGGGCCCACTACGAGCAGTACTTC
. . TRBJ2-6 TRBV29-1 CSVEDRGSYGNVLTF TGCAGCGTTGAAGATCGGGGGTCGTATGGCAACGTCCTGACTTTC
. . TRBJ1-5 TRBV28 CASSFPLGVSNQPQHF TGTGCCAGCAGTTTCCCCCTCGGGGTTAGCAATCAGCCCCAGCATTTT
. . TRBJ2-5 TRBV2 CASSEVVETQYF TGTGCCAGCAGTGAGGTAGTTGAGACCCAGTACTTC
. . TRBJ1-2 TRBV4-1 CASSQGRGPYGYTF TGCGCCAGCAGCCAGGGCCGGGGTCCCTATGGCTACACCTTC
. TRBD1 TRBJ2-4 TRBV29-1 CSVRDRGQGKNIQYF TGCAGCGTCCGCGACAGGGGGCAAGGCAAAAACATTCAGTACTTC
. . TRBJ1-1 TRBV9 CASSARVDTEAFF TGTGCCAGCAGCGCCAGGGTGGACACTGAAGCTTTCTTT
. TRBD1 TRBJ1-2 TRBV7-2 CASSFTQGANYGYTF TGTGCCAGCAGCTTTACTCAGGGGGCGAACTATGGCTACACCTTC
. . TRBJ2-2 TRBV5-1 CASSSGLGRTGELFF TGCGCCAGCAGCTCCGGGTTAGGGAGAACCGGGGAGCTGTTTTTT
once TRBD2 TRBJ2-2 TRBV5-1 CASSLASGRRIGELFF TGCGCCAGCAGCTTGGCGAGCGGGAGAAGGATCGGGGAGCTGTTTTTT